These 8 T cell receptor beta chains were all obtained from the same sample, sequenced in a study of vaccination and CD4 T cells after COVID-19. Treatment meaning: roughly 10-day PBMC culture with coronavirus spike peptide pools or control peptides (ViraFEST assay). Sequenced with the Oncomine TCR Beta short-read assay was DNA taken from cultured CD4+ T cells. MiXCR, run by TCRdb on the PCR reads, gives a single entry per CDR3 protein. Here the sample spans thousands of distinct CDR3 sequences, approximately 50% being singletons. These receptors lack a known antigen. The sample taken for sequencing was CD4+ T cells from blood, cultured in vitro. The receptor source for this set is a human donor who had recovered from COVID-19.

V gene TRBV15 combines with J gene TRBJ1-1; D gene uncertain. Trimming took 0 bases from V and 3 from J, leaving 14 bases between them. The CDR3 has 16 residues. Germline V lookup: CDR1 LNHNV, CDR2 YYDKDF (reference sequence). The CDR3 region has the DNA TGTGCCACCAGCAGAGATAAAAGCCACCAGGACACTGAAGCTTTCTTT. It is translated as CATSRDKSHQDTEAFF. The full variable domain, its missing parts supplied by reference TRBV15 and TRBJ1-1, is DAMVIQNPRYQVTQFGKPVTLSCSQTLNHNVMYWYQQKSSQAPKLLFHYYDKDFNNEADTPDNFQSRRPNTSFCFLDIRSPGLGDTAMYLCATSRDKSHQDTEAFFGQGTRLTVV.

By share of the sample, this clonotype is medium-sized. The DNA of the CDR3 is TGCGCCAGCAGCCTCTGGACAGGGGGTTCTTACGAGCAGTACTTC. As protein: CASSLWTGGSYEQYF. The V and J genes are TRBV5-1 and TRBJ2-7, with 10 nucleotides matching TRBD1. V lost 4 bases to trimming and J lost 4 bases; unmatched junction nucleotides: 8. The CDR3 has 15 amino acids. CDR1 is SGHRS and CDR2 is YFSETQ in the germline V gene.

This clonotype occurred a few times. The chain is built from TRBV19 and TRBJ1-2; the D is unclear. V was pared by 4 bases and J by 3 bases, with 6 bases between. This CDR3 is built from 12 residues. Germline CDR1 reads LNHDA; CDR2 reads SQIVND (reference sequence). The CDR3 here is CASSTGDYGYTF. CDR3 bases: TGTGCCAGTAGTACCGGGGACTATGGCTACACCTTC.

The rearrangement uses TRBV7-9 and TRBJ1-1; no reliable D call. The V and J ends lost 3 bases and 1 base respectively, with 9 bases between them. In germline, CDR1 is SEHNR, CDR2 FQNEAQ (reference sequence). This CDR3 comprises 14 residues. In DNA form, the CDR3 reads TGTGCCAGCAGCTTTAGGCCGGGGAACACTGAAGCTTTCTTT. Residues: CASSFRPGNTEAFF. Drawing the rest from reference TRBV7-9 and TRBJ1-1, the complete variable domain is DTGVSQNPRHKITKRGQNVTFRCDPISEHNRLYWYRQTLGQGPEFLTYFQNEAQLEKSRLLSDRFSAERPKGSFSTLEIQRTEQGDSAMYLCASSFRPGNTEAFFGQGTRLTVV.

The rearrangement links TRBV11-2 to TRBJ1-1; the match to TRBD1 covers 7 bases. With V trimmed by 5 bases and J by 1 base, 7 bases remained unmatched. The CDR3 contains 15 residues. Germline V lookup: CDR1 SGHAT, CDR2 FQNNGV. CDR3 amino acids: CASSTYRGQNTEAFF. Here the CDR3 DNA reads TGTGCCAGCAGCACGTACAGGGGACAGAACACTGAAGCTTTCTTT.

This clonotype turned up a few times. The genes are TRBV12-3 or TRBV12-4 and TRBJ2-3; maybe TRBD2 (6 bases). Trimming stripped 0 bases from V and 0 bases from J, with 13 bases between. There are 17 residues in the CDR3. The CDR3 sequence: CASSLAGGSSSTDTQYF. The CDR3 DNA sequence: TGTGCCAGCAGTTTAGCGGGAGGCAGTTCGAGCACAGATACGCAGTATTTT.

This clonotype was recorded once. This chain uses TRBV6-5 with TRBJ1-1; tentative D call: TRBD1 (6 bases). This CDR3 comprises 15 residues. Trimming left V 3 bases short and J 3 bases short, with 14 bases between. The germline V gene has CDR1 MNHEY and CDR2 SVGAGI. The CDR3 coding sequence is TGTGCCAGCAGTTATCACGGGGGCTGGGACACTGAAGCTTTCTTT. The encoded protein is CASSYHGGWDTEAFF.

The J gene is TRBJ1-2, the V gene TRBV12-3 or TRBV12-4, with D possibly TRBD1 on 6 matching bases. This CDR3 has 13 amino acids. V was cut by 1 base and J by 8 bases, with 11 bases left in between. CDR3: CASSLEGVGGYTF. CDR3 DNA: TGTGCCAGCAGTTTAGAGGGGGTGGGCGGCTACACCTTC.